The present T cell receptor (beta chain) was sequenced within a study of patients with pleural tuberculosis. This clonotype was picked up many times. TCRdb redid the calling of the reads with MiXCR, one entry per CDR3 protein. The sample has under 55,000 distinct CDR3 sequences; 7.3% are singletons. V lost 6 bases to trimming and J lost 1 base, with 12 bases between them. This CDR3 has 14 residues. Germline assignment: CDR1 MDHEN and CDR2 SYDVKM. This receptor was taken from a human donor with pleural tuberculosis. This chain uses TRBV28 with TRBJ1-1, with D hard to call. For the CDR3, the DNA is TGTGCCAGCAGGATCCCCCTCCCGAACACTGAAGCTTTCTTT. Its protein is CASRIPLPNTEAFF.